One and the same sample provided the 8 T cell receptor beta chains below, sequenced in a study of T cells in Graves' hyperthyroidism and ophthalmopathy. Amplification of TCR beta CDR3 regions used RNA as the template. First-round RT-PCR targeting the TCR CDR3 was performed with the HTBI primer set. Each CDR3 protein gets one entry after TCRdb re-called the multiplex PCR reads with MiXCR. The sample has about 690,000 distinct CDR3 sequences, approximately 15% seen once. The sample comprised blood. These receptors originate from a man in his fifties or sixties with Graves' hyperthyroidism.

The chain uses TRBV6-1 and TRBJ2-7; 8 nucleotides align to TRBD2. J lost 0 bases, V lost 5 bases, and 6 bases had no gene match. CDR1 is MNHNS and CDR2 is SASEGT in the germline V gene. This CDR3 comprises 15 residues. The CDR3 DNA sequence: TGTGCCAGCAGTTCTAGCGGGTCAAGCTCCTACGAGCAGTACTTC. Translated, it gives CASSSSGSSSYEQYF.

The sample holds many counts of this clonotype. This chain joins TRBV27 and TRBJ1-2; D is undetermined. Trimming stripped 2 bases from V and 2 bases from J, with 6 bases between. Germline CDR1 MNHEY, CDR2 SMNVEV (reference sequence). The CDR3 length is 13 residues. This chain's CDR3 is CASSLRENYGYTF. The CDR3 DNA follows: TGTGCCAGCAGTTTACGGGAAAACTATGGCTACACCTTC.

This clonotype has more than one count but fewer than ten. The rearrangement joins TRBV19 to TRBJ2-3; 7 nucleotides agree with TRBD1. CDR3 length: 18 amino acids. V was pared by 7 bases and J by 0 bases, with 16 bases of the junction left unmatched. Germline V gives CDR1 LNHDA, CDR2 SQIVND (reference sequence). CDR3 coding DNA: TGTGCCAGTACCACCAGGAGAGGGGGCGAATCTAGCACAGATACGCAGTATTTT. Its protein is CASTTRRGGESSTDTQYF.

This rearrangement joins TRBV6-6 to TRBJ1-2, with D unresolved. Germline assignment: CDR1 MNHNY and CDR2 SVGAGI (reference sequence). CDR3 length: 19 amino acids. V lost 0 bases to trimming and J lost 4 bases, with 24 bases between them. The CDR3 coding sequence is TGTGCCAGCAGTTACTCGGGATGGCCCTCTCGGGAAAGCCCCTATGGCTACACCTTC. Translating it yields CASSYSGWPSRESPYGYTF.

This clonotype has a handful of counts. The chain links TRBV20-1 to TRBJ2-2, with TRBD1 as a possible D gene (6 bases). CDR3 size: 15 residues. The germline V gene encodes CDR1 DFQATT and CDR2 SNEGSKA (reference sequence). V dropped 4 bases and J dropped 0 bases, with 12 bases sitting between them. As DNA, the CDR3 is TGCAGTGCTACCCACAGGGTAACGAACACCGGGGAGCTGTTTTTT. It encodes CSATHRVTNTGELFF.

The CDR3 is CASSPGLGDQPQHF. The CDR3 DNA reads as TGTGCCAGCAGCCCGGGGCTAGGAGATCAGCCCCAGCATTTT. V and J are TRBV7-9 and TRBJ1-5; tentatively, D is TRBD1 (5 bases). The V gene lost 5 bases and the J gene lost 5 bases, with 13 bases spanning the gap. CDR3 size: 14 residues. Per the germline V gene, CDR1 is SEHNR and CDR2 is FQNEAQ (reference sequence).

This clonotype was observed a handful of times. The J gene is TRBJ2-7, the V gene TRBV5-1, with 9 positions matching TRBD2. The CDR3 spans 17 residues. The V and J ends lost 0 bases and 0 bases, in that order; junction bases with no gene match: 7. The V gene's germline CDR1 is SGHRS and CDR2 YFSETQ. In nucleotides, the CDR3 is TGCGCCAGCAGCTTGGAGGTTGGCGGGAGGGCCTCCTACGAGCAGTACTTC. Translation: CASSLEVGGRASYEQYF.

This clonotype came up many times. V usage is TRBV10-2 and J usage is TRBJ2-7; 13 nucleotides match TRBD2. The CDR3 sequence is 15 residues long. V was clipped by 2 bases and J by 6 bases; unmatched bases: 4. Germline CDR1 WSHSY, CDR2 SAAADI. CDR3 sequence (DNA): TGCGCCAGCAGTGAGGAACTAGCGGGAGGGGCCGAGCAGTACTTC. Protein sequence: CASSEELAGGAEQYF.